This TCR beta chain was identified during a study of blood T cell repertoires in COVID-19. Turning to the study itself: The analysed material was cDNA or gDNA that came from T cells, B-cell-depleted T cells, or PBMCs.

This CDR3 spans 15 amino acids. Germline CDR1 and CDR2: MNHEY and SVGAGI. V was trimmed by 0 bases and J by 4 bases, leaving 10 bases between them. Assay used: immunoSEQ multiplex PCR; TCRdb lists only in-frame clones, some missing. Of 110,000 to 150,000 clones listed, roughly 84% were seen once; the top ten hold approximately 8.2%. The sequenced sample consisted of peripheral blood. This receptor was identified in a woman aged 55-70 years with acute or convalescent COVID-19. This sequence joins TRBV6-5 and TRBJ1-3, with unresolved D. The chain's CDR3 is CASSYSSAVGNTIYF. As DNA, the CDR3 is TGTGCCAGCAGTTACTCGTCGGCGGTCGGAAACACCATATATTTT.